This T cell receptor (beta chain) was recovered during a study of patients and donors after allogeneic stem cell transplantation. The V gene's germline CDR1 is SGHTA and CDR2 FQGNSA. The V and J ends lost 0 bases and 4 bases, in that order; junction bases with no gene match: 5. This CDR3 comprises 16 residues. TCRdb reprocessed the RT-PCR reads via MiXCR and lists one record per CDR3 protein. There are 90,000 to 130,000 distinct CDR3 sequences in the sample; 35% to 45% occur only once, and around 25% lies in the top ten. Sequenced sample: blood, either unsorted or a sorted T cell fraction (not recorded which). The chain combines TRBV7-2 with TRBJ1-2; 10 bases fit TRBD1. This clonotype originated in a human donor who was either an allogeneic HSCT recipient or a stem cell or donor lymphocyte infusion donor (not recorded which). It is not recorded whose cells these are; they may come from a transplant donor. The CDR3 sequence: CASSLAMGQGIYGYTF. In nucleotides, the CDR3 is TGTGCCAGCAGCTTAGCAATGGGACAGGGGATCTATGGCTACACCTTC.